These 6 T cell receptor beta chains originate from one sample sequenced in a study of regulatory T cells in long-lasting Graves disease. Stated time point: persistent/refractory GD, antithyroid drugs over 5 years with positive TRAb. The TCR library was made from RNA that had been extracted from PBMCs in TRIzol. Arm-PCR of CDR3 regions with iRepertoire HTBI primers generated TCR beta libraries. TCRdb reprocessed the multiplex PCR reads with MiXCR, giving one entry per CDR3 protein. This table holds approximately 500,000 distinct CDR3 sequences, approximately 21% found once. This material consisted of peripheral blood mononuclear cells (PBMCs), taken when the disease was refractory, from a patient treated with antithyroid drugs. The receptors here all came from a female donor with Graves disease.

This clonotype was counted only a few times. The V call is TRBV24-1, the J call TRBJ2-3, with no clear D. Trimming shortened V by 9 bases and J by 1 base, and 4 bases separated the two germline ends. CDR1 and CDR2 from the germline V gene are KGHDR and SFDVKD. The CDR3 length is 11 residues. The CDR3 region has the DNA TGTGCCACCGGGGGCACAGATACGCAGTATTTT. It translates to CATGGTDTQYF.

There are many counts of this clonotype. CDR3 sequence (DNA): TGTGCCACCAGTGATACCGGGACAGGGAGGGAAGAGACCCAGTACTTC. It translates to CATSDTGTGREETQYF. J is TRBJ2-5 and V is TRBV24-1; 9 bases fit TRBD1. The CDR3 length is 16 residues. Germline V gives CDR1 KGHDR, CDR2 SFDVKD. V gave up 3 bases and J gave up 3 bases; unmatched junction bases: 7.

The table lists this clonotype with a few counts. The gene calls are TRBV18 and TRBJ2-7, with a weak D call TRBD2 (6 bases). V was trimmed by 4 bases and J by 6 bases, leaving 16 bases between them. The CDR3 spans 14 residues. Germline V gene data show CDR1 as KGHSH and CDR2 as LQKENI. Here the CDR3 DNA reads TGTGCCAGCTCACAGGAGGGCCTAAACGGCGAGCAGTACTTC. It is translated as CASSQEGLNGEQYF.

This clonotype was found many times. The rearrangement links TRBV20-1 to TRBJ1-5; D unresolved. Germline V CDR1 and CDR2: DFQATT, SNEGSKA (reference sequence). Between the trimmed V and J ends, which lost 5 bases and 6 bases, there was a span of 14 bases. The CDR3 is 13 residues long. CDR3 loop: CSASAGSAQPQHF. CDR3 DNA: TGCAGTGCTTCGGCAGGTTCCGCTCAGCCCCAGCATTTT.

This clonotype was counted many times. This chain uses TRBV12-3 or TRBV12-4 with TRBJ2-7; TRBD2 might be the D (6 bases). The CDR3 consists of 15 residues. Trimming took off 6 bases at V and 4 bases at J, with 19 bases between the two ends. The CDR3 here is CASRGNSGSLYEQYF. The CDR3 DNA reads TGTGCCAGCAGAGGGAATAGCGGTTCCCTGTACGAGCAGTACTTC.

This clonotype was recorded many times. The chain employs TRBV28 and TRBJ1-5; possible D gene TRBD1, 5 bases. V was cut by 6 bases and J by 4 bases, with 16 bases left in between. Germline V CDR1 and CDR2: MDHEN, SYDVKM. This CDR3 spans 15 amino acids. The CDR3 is CASSKWWGSNQPQHF. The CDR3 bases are TGTGCCAGCAGCAAATGGTGGGGGAGTAATCAGCCCCAGCATTTT.